A single sample is the source of the 3 T cell receptor beta chains below, sequenced in a study of shared clonotypes between healthy human individuals. Profiling relied on immunoSEQ multiplex PCR, and the TCRdb table lists in-frame clones only, not all of them. This repertoire shows around 2.5 million clones, 93% found once; its top ten account for 0.36%. The sequenced material came from naive CD4+ T cells from PBMCs. Subset specified: CD45RA+ positively selected. The source of these receptors is a man aged 18 to 35 in good health. Some clones in this sample may be carry-over from other donors' samples.

This clone was observed a single time. The sample carries other DNA sequences with the same CDR3. The chain carries TRBV7-3 and TRBJ2-3; 10 nucleotides line up with TRBD2. From germline, CDR1 is SGHTA and CDR2 FQGTGA. V lost 0 bases and J lost 3; bases outside the gene matches: 0. The CDR3 totals 15 residues. CDR3 sequence reads: CASSLTSGGTDTQYF. CDR3 nucleotides: TGTGCCAGCAGCTTAACTAGCGGGGGGACAGATACGCAGTATTTT.

The chain has TRBV7-9 and TRBJ2-5; 8 bases are shared with TRBD1. The DNA end is a closer match to TRBJ2-7, so the J assignment may be wrong. The CDR3 sequence is 16 residues long. Germline V gives CDR1 SEHNR, CDR2 FQNEAQ (reference sequence). In DNA form, the CDR3 reads TGTGCCAGCAGCCTACCCACAGGGGGGAACACCTACGAGCAGTACTTC. Translated, it gives CASSLPTGGNTYEQYF.

The chain joins TRBV6-5 to TRBJ1-1; D unresolved. CDR1 and CDR2 (germline): MNHEY, SVGAGI. The CDR3 loop spans 13 amino acids. The germline V and J ends were trimmed by 4 bases and 10 bases, with 16 bases remaining between them. The CDR3 DNA sequence: TGTGCCAGCAGTTCCGCGATCGATATCGGAGCTTTCTTT. Its protein is CASSSAIDIGAFF.